This record covers a single T cell receptor beta chain. The antigen is unknown. Noted time point: newly diagnosed GD, antithyroid drugs for less than 3 months. PBMCs provided the RNA from which the TCR library was made. This entry belongs to a study of regulatory T cells in long-lasting Graves disease. Whole-study context: Antithyroid drug use was under 3 months in newly diagnosed Graves' patients. Study-level findings and limits: Lower TCR diversity was seen in persistent Graves' patients than in newly diagnosed ones.

Library construction for TCR beta used iRepertoire HTBI primers and Arm-PCR of CDR3 regions. In the original processing: Across all samples, about 60 TRBV segments and more than 11 TRBJ segments were identified. TCRdb redid the calling of the multiplex PCR reads with MiXCR, one entry per CDR3 protein. These V and J calls derive from TCRdb rather than the authors' analysis. The sample holds hundreds of thousands of distinct CDR3 sequences, roughly 16% seen once. The sequenced sample was peripheral blood mononuclear cells (PBMCs), obtained at new diagnosis, from a patient treated with antithyroid drugs. This receptor was obtained from a female donor with Graves disease.

Here the CDR3 DNA reads TGCGCCAGCAGCCAACCCCTAGCGGGAGTCTCCTACGAGCAGTACTTC. Amino acid sequence: CASSQPLAGVSYEQYF. The rearrangement joins TRBV4-1 to TRBJ2-7; 10 bases are shared with TRBD2. The V segment lost 2 bases and the J segment 0 bases; nucleotides outside the gene matches: 4. CDR1 and CDR2 (germline): MGHRA, YSYEKL. The CDR3 totals 16 residues.